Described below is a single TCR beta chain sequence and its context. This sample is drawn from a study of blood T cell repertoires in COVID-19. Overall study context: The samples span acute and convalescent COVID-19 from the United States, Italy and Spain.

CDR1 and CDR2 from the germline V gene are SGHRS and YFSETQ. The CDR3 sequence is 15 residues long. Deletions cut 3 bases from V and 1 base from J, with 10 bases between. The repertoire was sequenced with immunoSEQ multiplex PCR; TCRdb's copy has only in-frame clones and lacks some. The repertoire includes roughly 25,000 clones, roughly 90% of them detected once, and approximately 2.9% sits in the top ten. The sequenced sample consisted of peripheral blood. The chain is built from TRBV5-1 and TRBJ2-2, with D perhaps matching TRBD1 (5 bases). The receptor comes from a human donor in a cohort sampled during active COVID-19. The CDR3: CASSSDSWNTGELFF. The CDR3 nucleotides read TGCGCCAGCAGCTCCGACAGTTGGAACACCGGGGAGCTGTTTTTT.